This is a list of T cell receptor beta chains from one sample in a study of response to subunit inactivated influenza vaccine. TCRdb redid the calling of the RT-PCR reads with MiXCR, one entry per CDR3 protein. The table lists approximately 730,000 distinct CDR3 sequences, roughly 14% of them singletons. The sample in question was PBMCs from blood, obtained less than 15 days before vaccination. Receptor source: a man aged 50 to 59 who received an inactivated influenza vaccine. The CDR3 runs from the conserved cysteine through the conserved F or W. Fields, in order: V gene, J gene, CDR3 protein.

TRBV12-3/TRBV12-4,TRBJ2-7,CASSLWITYEQYF
TRBV4-3,TRBJ1-4,CASSQGLRKGLNEKLFF
TRBV5-1,TRBJ2-1,CASSLVRTGGGEQFF
TRBV6-5,TRBJ1-4,CASSYSSGRMDEKLFF
TRBV27,TRBJ2-4,CASSTSGKNIQYF
TRBV4-3,TRBJ2-1,CASSQGSGRDEQFF
TRBV7-9,TRBJ2-3,CASTREVDTQYF
TRBV3-1,TRBJ2-1,CASSQGTAASSFF
TRBV9,TRBJ2-3,CASSVDLGTDTQYF
TRBV29-1,TRBJ1-1,CSVARGLNTEAFF
TRBV5-6,TRBJ2-1,CASSLGLVENEQFF
TRBV6-2/TRBV6-3,TRBJ2-1,CATTLAGLSSYNEQFF
TRBV11-1,TRBJ2-1,CASSGDSNTEQFF
TRBV30,TRBJ1-1,CAWGDPSTGADTEAFF
TRBV24-1,TRBJ1-5,CATSEGTGNNQPQHF
TRBV28,TRBJ2-7,CATTSRHDEQYF
TRBV2,TRBJ2-4,CASRPPGLAKNIQYF
TRBV5-1,TRBJ2-7,CASSLLGGDEQYF
TRBV6-5,TRBJ1-1,CASSYKFGGGDTEAFF
TRBV9,TRBJ2-5,CASSPMGLGETQYF
TRBV20-1,TRBJ2-2,CSAPQGSGTGELFF
TRBV5-1,TRBJ2-3,CASSLAWGRQGGSTDTQYF
TRBV2,TRBJ2-7,CASSEASGLHEQYF
TRBV18,TRBJ2-3,CASSPVPSPDTQYF
TRBV2,TRBJ1-1,CASQRESGTEAFF
TRBV18,TRBJ2-3,CASSRAGDTQYF
TRBV20-1,TRBJ2-3,CSASGISTDTQYF
TRBV12-3/TRBV12-4,TRBJ1-4,CASSFGVFELFF
TRBV20-1,TRBJ2-1,CSARDGSGSQNEQFF
TRBV5-1,TRBJ1-6,CATRTGGDFSPLHF
TRBV28,TRBJ2-7,CASSFLQTHEQYF
TRBV10-2,TRBJ2-1,CASSGGQGRFNEQFF
TRBV5-1,TRBJ2-2,CASRNRGSNTGELFF
TRBV7-2,TRBJ2-3,CASSFSLTDLDTQYF
TRBV4-3,TRBJ1-6,CASSQYDRGYNSPLHF
TRBV24-1,TRBJ1-1,CATSEGTGSRENTEAFF
TRBV7-2,TRBJ1-2,CASSLAPGSFFGGYTF
TRBV12-3/TRBV12-4,TRBJ1-6,CASRPGQGGGSPLHF
TRBV27,TRBJ2-7,CASSLSPWRPAGDPYEQYF
TRBV7-2,TRBJ2-3,CASRRQGASSTDTQYF
TRBV7-9,TRBJ1-3,CASTLEGFYSGNTIYF
TRBV6-2/TRBV6-3,TRBJ2-5,CASPRVSTSLSFPWYQETQYF
TRBV4-2,TRBJ2-1,CASSQDRFFPEQFF